This TCR beta chain was captured in a study of blood T cell repertoires in COVID-19. Study summary: Material from acute and convalescent COVID-19 was sourced from the United States, Italy and Spain. Sources were T cells, B-cell-depleted T cells, or PBMCs; the material itself was cDNA or gDNA.

This table comes from immunoSEQ multiplex PCR, and its TCRdb copy is limited to in-frame clones, with some not included. The repertoire holds tens of thousands of clones, with just under 90% as singletons. CDR1 and CDR2 from the germline V gene are SNHLY and FYNNEI. V was pared by 2 bases and J by 2 bases, with 19 bases between. This CDR3 is 17 amino acids long. The sequenced material came from peripheral blood. This TCR derives from a man between 60 and 75 years old with acute or convalescent COVID-19. V is TRBV2 and J is TRBJ2-7, with TRBD2 as a possible D gene (5 bases). For the CDR3, the DNA is TGTGCCAGCAGTGAATCGCCATTATACGGGAATACCTACGAGCAGTACTTC. As protein: CASSESPLYGNTYEQYF.